The next 26 T cell receptor beta chains were all read from a single sample in a study of blood T cell repertoires in COVID-19. Libraries were prepared by immunoSEQ multiplex PCR; TCRdb keeps only in-frame clonotypes and omits some of them. Here the sample spans about 55,000 clones, 86% being singletons. The sample taken for sequencing was peripheral blood. These receptors were taken from a man of 80 years or more with acute or convalescent COVID-19.

In DNA, the CDR3 is TGCGCCAGCAGCCCGGGTTATCAAGAGACCCAGTACTTC. Its translation is CASSPGYQETQYF. This rearrangement joins TRBV5-1 to TRBJ2-5; D is ambiguous. The V end lost 4 bases, the J end lost 2 bases, and 9 bases lay between the germline ends. The V gene's germline CDR1 is SGHRS and CDR2 YFSETQ. The CDR3 is 13 amino acids.

The chain joins TRBV12-3 or TRBV12-4 to TRBJ1-6; the D is unclear. The length of the CDR3 is 13 residues. The ends were cut back, 3 bases at V and 8 bases at J, with 8 bases in the middle. CDR3: CASSFLSDSPLHF. The CDR3 nucleotides read TGTGCCAGCAGTTTTCTATCTGATTCACCCCTCCACTTT.

This chain links TRBV27 with TRBJ1-4, with TRBD1 matching over 8 bases. CDR1 and CDR2 (germline): MNHEY, SMNVEV (reference sequence). The CDR3 is 14 residues long. Unmatched junction bases numbered 8, after V lost 6 bases and J lost 8 bases. The CDR3 DNA follows: TGTGCCAGCAGATTGACAGGGGCGGGAGAAAAACTGTTTTTT. Its protein is CASRLTGAGEKLFF.

The CDR3 reads CASSFRTSGAEQYF. CDR3 DNA: TGTGCCAGCAGCTTTCGGACTAGCGGGGCAGAGCAGTACTTC. J is TRBJ2-7 and V is TRBV5-6, with 12 bases matching TRBD2. V was pared by 2 bases and J by 7 bases, with 4 bases of the junction left unmatched. CDR1 and CDR2 (germline): SGHDT, YYEEEE. This CDR3 contains 14 residues.

The chain has TRBV2 and TRBJ1-1; 8 positions match TRBD1. This CDR3 region has 14 residues. Germline-derived CDR1 and CDR2 are SNHLY and FYNNEI. V dropped 2 bases and J dropped 8; count of bases not matched to a gene: 7. The CDR3 region is CASSESSRGREAFF. The CDR3 coding sequence is TGTGCCAGCAGTGAATCGTCCAGGGGGCGGGAAGCTTTCTTT. Based on the CDR3 plus reference TRBV2 and TRBJ1-1, the full variable domain is EPEVTQTPSHQVTQMGQEVILRCVPISNHLYFYWYRQILGQKVEFLVSFYNNEISEKSEIFDDQFSVERPDGSNFTLKIRSTKLEDSAMYFCASSESSRGREAFFGQGTRLTVV.

The V call is TRBV14, the J call TRBJ1-5; 8 bases match TRBD1. The germline CDR1 and CDR2 sequences are SGHDN and FVKESK. The CDR3 has 15 residues. V trimming: 4 bases; J trimming: 4 bases; junction bases outside the gene matches: 6. CDR3 protein: CASSRGTGGNQPQHF. CDR3 nucleotides: TGTGCCAGCAGCCGAGGGACAGGCGGGAATCAGCCCCAGCATTTT.

This sequence joins TRBV5-4 and TRBJ2-7; D may be TRBD2 (6 bases). Germline lookup yields CDR1 SGHNT and CDR2 YYREEE (reference sequence). The CDR3 has 14 residues. Trimming cost V 4 bases and J 3 bases, with 14 bases left between them. Here the CDR3 reads CASSTGGIIYEQYF. The CDR3 nucleotides are TGTGCCAGCAGCACCGGAGGGATTATCTACGAGCAGTACTTC.

The chain uses TRBV7-2 and TRBJ2-3; no firm D call. Trimming took 1 base from V and 4 from J, leaving 6 bases between them. This CDR3 comprises 13 residues. Looked up from germline, CDR1 is SGHTA and CDR2 is FQGNSA. DNA of the CDR3: TGTGCCAGCAGCTTAGGAGCCCCAGATACGCAGTATTTT. Translating gives CASSLGAPDTQYF.

The gene calls are TRBV4-3 and TRBJ2-5; 9 bases map to TRBD2. The germline gives CDR1 LGHNA, CDR2 YSLEER. This CDR3 has 15 residues. V lost 0 bases and J lost 3; bases outside the gene matches: 2. CDR3 DNA: TGCGCCAGCAGCCAAGACCGACTAGCGGAAGAGACCCAGTACTTC. Protein product: CASSQDRLAEETQYF.

The gene calls are TRBV7-2 and TRBJ2-2; 9 bases align to TRBD2. Germline V gene lookup returns CDR1 SGHTA and CDR2 FQGNSA. V shed 7 bases and J 2 bases; nucleotides not matched to a gene: 11. The CDR3 contains 17 residues. The CDR3 sequence is CASIWRASGANTGELFF. DNA for the CDR3: TGTGCCAGCATCTGGAGGGCTAGCGGGGCAAACACCGGGGAGCTGTTTTTT.

This clone was found once. The CDR3 here is CASSIGRTGDNEQFF. DNA of the CDR3: TGTGCCAGTAGTATAGGGCGGACAGGTGACAATGAGCAGTTCTTC. The chain links TRBV19 to TRBJ2-1; TRBD1 matches at 7 bases. The junction had 5 bases not matched to a gene; V was cut back by 1 base and J by 5 bases. Per germline, CDR1 LNHDA and CDR2 SQIVND (reference sequence). The CDR3 runs to 15 residues.

Comments on this clone: Other DNA sequences in this specimen translate into the identical CDR3. The V and J genes are TRBV5-1 and TRBJ1-2; 8 nucleotides match TRBD1. Looked up from germline, CDR1 is SGHRS and CDR2 is YFSETQ. This CDR3 comprises 16 residues. The V gene end was trimmed by 4 bases and the J gene end by 7 bases; junction bases not matched to a gene: 15. CDR3 sequence (DNA): TGCGCCAGCAGCGCCGGGGGCGAATTTACAGGGGGTGGCTACACCTTC. This translates into CASSAGGEFTGGGYTF.

The chain combines TRBV19 with TRBJ2-7; 7 bases line up with TRBD2. Germline V gene data show CDR1 as LNHDA and CDR2 as SQIVND (reference sequence). The J segment lost 0 bases and the V segment lost 3 bases, leaving 5 bases of the junction unmatched. This CDR3 comprises 15 residues. The CDR3 loop is CASSMGGGVSYEQYF. The CDR3 DNA follows: TGTGCCAGTAGTATGGGGGGAGGGGTCTCCTACGAGCAGTACTTC.

The chain couples TRBV7-2 to TRBJ1-2; 11 bases match TRBD1. Trimming at V came to 3 bases and at J to 8 bases, leaving 8 bases not matched to a gene. The CDR3 has 15 residues. The V gene's germline CDR1 is SGHTA and CDR2 FQGNSA. The CDR3 sequence: CASSFPEGTGGGYTF. CDR3 sequence (DNA): TGTGCCAGCAGCTTCCCCGAGGGGACAGGGGGAGGCTACACCTTC.

This sequence joins TRBV21-1 and TRBJ1-4; the D segment call TRBD1 is taken from the table without a DNA check. TRBV21-1 is given as a pseudogene. The CDR3 has 14 amino acids. CDR3 nucleotide sequence: TGTGCCAGCAGCGCCAGGGGGATTGGTGAAAAACTGTTTTTT. As protein: CASSARGIGEKLFF.

This chain uses TRBV6-1 with TRBJ1-2; D unclear. Per germline, CDR1 MNHNS and CDR2 SASEGT. This CDR3 spans 15 amino acids. The V gene lost 1 base and the J gene lost 8 bases, with 17 bases spanning the gap. As DNA, the CDR3 is TGTGCCAGCAGTGAAGGCGACCTCGTGGGCTACGGCTACACCTTC. As protein: CASSEGDLVGYGYTF.

This rearrangement joins TRBV19 to TRBJ2-1, with a tentative D call TRBD2 (5 bases). The CDR3 spans 14 residues. CDR1 and CDR2 from the germline V gene are LNHDA and SQIVND (reference sequence). CDR3: CAARARSSYNEQFF. The CDR3 DNA reads as TGTGCGGCGAGGGCCAGAAGCTCCTACAATGAGCAGTTCTTC.

This clone was seen once. CDR3 nucleotides: TGTGCCAGCAGCTTACAGGAGACCCAGTACTTC. Translated: CASSLQETQYF. The chain carries TRBV11-2 and TRBJ2-5; D remains ambiguous. The germline CDR1 and CDR2 sequences are SGHAT and FQNNGV. The V end was cut by 2 bases, the J end by 5 bases, with 3 bases between. CDR3 length: 11 residues.

The chain links TRBV2 to TRBJ1-5; the D is unclear. The CDR3 consists of 15 residues. Germline loops: CDR1 SNHLY, CDR2 FYNNEI. V was cut by 4 bases and J by 3 bases, with 13 bases left in between. The CDR3: CASSGGELSNQPQHF. The DNA for the CDR3 is TGTGCCAGCAGTGGGGGAGAGCTCTCCAATCAGCCCCAGCATTTT.

Here the CDR3 reads CSVEGTTGGEAFF. The CDR3 DNA follows: TGCAGCGTTGAAGGGACTACGGGCGGTGAAGCTTTCTTT. This rearrangement joins TRBV29-1 to TRBJ1-1; D not certain. The CDR3 is 13 amino acids. V lost 1 base and J lost 7, with 13 bases in between. Germline loops: CDR1 SQVTM, CDR2 ANQGSEA. The whole variable domain, remainder taken from reference TRBV29-1 and TRBJ1-1, is SAVISQKPSRDICQRGTSLTIQCQVDSQVTMMFWYRQQPGQSLTLIATANQGSEATYESGFVIDKFPISRPNLTFSTLTVSNMSPEDSSIYLCSVEGTTGGEAFFGQGTRLTVV.

V and J are TRBV7-9 and TRBJ2-1; 9 bases are a match to TRBD2. V dropped 0 bases and J dropped 4; count of bases not matched to a gene: 1. This CDR3 is 15 amino acids long. Germline CDR1 is SEHNR and CDR2 is FQNEAQ (reference sequence). The CDR3 DNA reads TGTGCCAGCAGCTTAGCTCTAGCGGGGTACAATGAGCAGTTCTTC. Translating gives CASSLALAGYNEQFF.

The rearrangement joins TRBV11-3 to TRBJ2-3; TRBD2 aligns across 10 bases. V was pared by 5 bases and J by 0 bases, with 8 bases of the junction left unmatched. Germline V gives CDR1 SGHNT, CDR2 YENEEA. CDR3 length: 17 residues. The CDR3 loop is CASSLGLAQTSTDTQYF. CDR3 DNA sequence: TGTGCCAGCAGCCTGGGACTAGCGCAAACTAGCACAGATACGCAGTATTTT.

This sequence joins TRBV6-6 and TRBJ2-2, with TRBD2 as a possible D gene (6 bases). This CDR3 has 15 amino acids. Germline loops: CDR1 MNHNY, CDR2 SVGAGI (reference sequence). V dropped 5 bases and J dropped 5 bases, with 15 bases sitting between them. CDR3: CASSKGRGETGELFF. Here the CDR3 DNA reads TGTGCCAGCAGTAAAGGGCGGGGTGAAACCGGGGAGCTGTTTTTT.

In DNA form, the CDR3 reads TGCGCCAGCAGCTCAGGACGGGCAGGGGGAGACATTCAGTACTTC. This sequence encodes CASSSGRAGGDIQYF. V is TRBV5-1 and J is TRBJ2-4; 7 nucleotides line up with TRBD1. This CDR3 contains 15 residues. V shed 3 bases, J shed 8 bases, and the junction held 11 bases outside the gene matches. Germline values: CDR1 SGHRS, CDR2 YFSETQ.

The gene calls are TRBV7-9 and TRBJ1-4, with D hard to call. CDR1 and CDR2 (germline): SEHNR, FQNEAQ (reference sequence). V lost 1 base, J lost 4 bases, and 7 bases lay in between. This CDR3 is built from 14 residues. This chain's CDR3 is CASSLGPGNEKLFF. The CDR3 DNA sequence: TGTGCCAGCAGCTTAGGGCCGGGTAATGAAAAACTGTTTTTT.

The genes are TRBV6-5 and TRBJ1-3; D is undetermined. The V gene lost 0 bases and the J gene lost 4 bases, with 7 bases spanning the gap. The CDR3 is 14 amino acids. Germline CDR1 is MNHEY and CDR2 is SVGAGI. CDR3 sequence reads: CASSYSPGGNTIYF. The CDR3, as DNA: TGTGCCAGCAGTTACTCTCCGGGGGGAAACACCATATATTTT.